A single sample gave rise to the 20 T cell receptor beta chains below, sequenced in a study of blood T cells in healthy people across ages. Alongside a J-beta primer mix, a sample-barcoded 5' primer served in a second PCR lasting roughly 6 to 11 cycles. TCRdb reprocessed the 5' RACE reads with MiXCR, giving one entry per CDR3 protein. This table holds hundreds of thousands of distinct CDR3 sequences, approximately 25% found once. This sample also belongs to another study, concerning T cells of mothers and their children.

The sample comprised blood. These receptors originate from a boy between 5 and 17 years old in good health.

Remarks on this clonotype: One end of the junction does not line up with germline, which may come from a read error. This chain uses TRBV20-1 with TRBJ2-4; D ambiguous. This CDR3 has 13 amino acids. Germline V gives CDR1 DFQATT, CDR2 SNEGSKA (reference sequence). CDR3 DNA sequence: TGCAGTGCCAGAGATATTGCCGAAAACATTCAGTACTTC. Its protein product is CSARDIAENIQYF.

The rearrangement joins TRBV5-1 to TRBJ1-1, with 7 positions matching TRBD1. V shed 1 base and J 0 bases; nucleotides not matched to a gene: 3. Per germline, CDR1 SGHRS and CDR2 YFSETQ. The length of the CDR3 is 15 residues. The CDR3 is CASSLTGVLNTEAFF. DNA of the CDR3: TGCGCCAGCAGCTTGACAGGGGTTCTGAACACTGAAGCTTTCTTT.

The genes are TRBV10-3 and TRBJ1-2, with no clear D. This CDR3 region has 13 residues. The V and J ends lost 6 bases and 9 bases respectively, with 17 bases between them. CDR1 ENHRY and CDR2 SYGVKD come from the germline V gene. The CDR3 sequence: CAIRSPTQLSYTF. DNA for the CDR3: TGTGCCATCAGGTCCCCCACGCAGTTGAGCTACACCTTC.

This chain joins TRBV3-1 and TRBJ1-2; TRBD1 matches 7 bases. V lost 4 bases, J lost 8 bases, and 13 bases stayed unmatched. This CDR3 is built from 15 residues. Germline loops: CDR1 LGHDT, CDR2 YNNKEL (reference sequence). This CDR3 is CASSPPTPGQPGYTF. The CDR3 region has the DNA TGTGCCAGCAGCCCCCCAACCCCGGGACAGCCAGGCTACACCTTC. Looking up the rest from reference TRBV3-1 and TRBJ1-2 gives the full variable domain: DTAVSQTPKYLVTQMGNDKSIKCEQNLGHDTMYWYKQDSKKFLKIMFSYNNKELIINETVPNRFSPKSPDKAHLNLHINSLELGDSAVYFCASSPPTPGQPGYTFGSGTRLTVV.

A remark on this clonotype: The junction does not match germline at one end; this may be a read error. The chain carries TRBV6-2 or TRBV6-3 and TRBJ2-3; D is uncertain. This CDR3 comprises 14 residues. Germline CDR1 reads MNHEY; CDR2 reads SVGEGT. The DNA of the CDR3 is TGTGCCAGCAGTTACATGGGAACCACAGATACGCAGTGTTTT. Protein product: CASSYMGTTDTQCF.

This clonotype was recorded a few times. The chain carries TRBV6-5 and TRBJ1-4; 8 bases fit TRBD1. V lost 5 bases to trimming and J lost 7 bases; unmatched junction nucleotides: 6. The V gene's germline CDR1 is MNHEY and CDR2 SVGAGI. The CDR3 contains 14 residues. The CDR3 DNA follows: TGTGCCAGCAGTAGGACAGGGTGGGCTGAAAAACTGTTTTTT. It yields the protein CASSRTGWAEKLFF.

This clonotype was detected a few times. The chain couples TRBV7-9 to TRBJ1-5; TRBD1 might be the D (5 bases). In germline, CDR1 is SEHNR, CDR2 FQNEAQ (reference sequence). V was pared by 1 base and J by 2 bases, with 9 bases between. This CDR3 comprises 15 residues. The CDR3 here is CASSLGTSGNQPQHF. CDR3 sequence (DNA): TGTGCCAGCAGCTTAGGGACAAGCGGCAATCAGCCCCAGCATTTT.

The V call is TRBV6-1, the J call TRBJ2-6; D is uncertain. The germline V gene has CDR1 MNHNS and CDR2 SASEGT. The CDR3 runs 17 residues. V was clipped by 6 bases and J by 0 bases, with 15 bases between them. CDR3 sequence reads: CASRVDTSASGANVLTF. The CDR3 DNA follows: TGTGCCAGCAGGGTCGACACCTCCGCCTCTGGGGCCAACGTCCTGACTTTC.

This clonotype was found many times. The DNA of the CDR3 is TGCAGCGTTGTTGGGGTCTATGGGACAGTCCAAGAGACCCAGTACTTC. Translating it yields CSVVGVYGTVQETQYF. This chain connects TRBV29-1 to TRBJ2-5; 7 bases line up with TRBD1. This CDR3 region has 16 residues. J lost 1 base, V lost 4 bases, and 12 bases had no gene match. Germline assignment: CDR1 SQVTM and CDR2 ANQGSEA.

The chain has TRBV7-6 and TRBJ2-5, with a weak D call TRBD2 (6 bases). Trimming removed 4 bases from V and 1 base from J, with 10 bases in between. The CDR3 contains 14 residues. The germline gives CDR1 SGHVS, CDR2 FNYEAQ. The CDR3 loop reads CASSSRTIQETQYF. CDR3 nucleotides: TGTGCCAGCAGCTCTAGGACTATCCAAGAGACCCAGTACTTC.

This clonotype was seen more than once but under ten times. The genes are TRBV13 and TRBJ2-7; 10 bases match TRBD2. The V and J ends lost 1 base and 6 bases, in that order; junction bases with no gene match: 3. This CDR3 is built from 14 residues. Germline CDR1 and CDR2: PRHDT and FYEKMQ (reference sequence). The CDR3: CASSLERGGSEQYF. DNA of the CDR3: TGTGCCAGCAGCTTAGAGCGGGGGGGAAGCGAGCAGTACTTC.

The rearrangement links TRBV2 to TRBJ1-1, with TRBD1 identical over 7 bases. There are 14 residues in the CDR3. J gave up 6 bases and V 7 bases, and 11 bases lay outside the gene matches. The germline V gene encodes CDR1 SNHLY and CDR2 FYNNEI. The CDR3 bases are TGTGCCAGCACCCAGGGGTACAGGGGCTCTGAAGCTTTCTTT. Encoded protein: CASTQGYRGSEAFF. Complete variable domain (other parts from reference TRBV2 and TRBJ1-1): EPEVTQTPSHQVTQMGQEVILRCVPISNHLYFYWYRQILGQKVEFLVSFYNNEISEKSEIFDDQFSVERPDGSNFTLKIRSTKLEDSAMYFCASTQGYRGSEAFFGQGTRLTVV.

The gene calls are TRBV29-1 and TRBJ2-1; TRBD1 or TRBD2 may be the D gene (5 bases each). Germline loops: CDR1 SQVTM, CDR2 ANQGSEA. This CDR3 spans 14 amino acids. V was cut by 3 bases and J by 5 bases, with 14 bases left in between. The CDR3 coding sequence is TGCAGCGTTGAGCGCAGGGACGACCACAATGAGCAGTTCTTC. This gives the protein CSVERRDDHNEQFF.

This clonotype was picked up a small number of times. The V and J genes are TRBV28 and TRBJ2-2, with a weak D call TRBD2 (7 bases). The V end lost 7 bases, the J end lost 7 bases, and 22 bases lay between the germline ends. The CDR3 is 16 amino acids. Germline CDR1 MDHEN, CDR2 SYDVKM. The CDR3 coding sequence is TGTGCCAGCACCCCATATGGGGGGGGCTCAGGCGGGGAGCTGTTTTTT. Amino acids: CASTPYGGGSGGELFF.

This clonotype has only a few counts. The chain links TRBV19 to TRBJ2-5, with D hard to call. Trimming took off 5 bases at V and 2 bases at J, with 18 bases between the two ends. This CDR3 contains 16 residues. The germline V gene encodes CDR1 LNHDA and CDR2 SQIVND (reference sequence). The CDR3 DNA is TGTGCCAGTAGTCCTGAAACGGCATTCGTTCAAGAGACCCAGTACTTC. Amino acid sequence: CASSPETAFVQETQYF.

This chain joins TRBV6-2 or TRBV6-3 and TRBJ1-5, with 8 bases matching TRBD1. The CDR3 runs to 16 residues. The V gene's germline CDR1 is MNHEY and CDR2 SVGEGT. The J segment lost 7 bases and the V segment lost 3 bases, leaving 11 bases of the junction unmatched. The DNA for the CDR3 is TGTGCCAGCAGTTATCTGACAGGGGAGGTGGGCCAGCCCCAGCATTTT. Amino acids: CASSYLTGEVGQPQHF.

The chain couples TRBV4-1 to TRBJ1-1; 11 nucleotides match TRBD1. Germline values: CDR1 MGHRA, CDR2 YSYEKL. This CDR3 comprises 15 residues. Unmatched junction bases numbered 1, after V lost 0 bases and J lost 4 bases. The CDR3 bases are TGCGCCAGCAGCCAAGAGGGACAGGGGGGCACTGAAGCTTTCTTT. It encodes CASSQEGQGGTEAFF.

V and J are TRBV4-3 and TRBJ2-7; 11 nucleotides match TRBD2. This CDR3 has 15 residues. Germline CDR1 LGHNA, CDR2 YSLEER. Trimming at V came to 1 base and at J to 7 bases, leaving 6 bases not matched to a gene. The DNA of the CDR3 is TGCGCCAGCAGCCAAGGGGCTAGCGGGAGGCTGGAGCAGTACTTC. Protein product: CASSQGASGRLEQYF.

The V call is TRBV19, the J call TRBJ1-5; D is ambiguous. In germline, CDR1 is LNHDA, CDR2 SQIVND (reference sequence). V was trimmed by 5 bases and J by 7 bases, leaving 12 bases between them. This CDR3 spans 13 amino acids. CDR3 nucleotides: TGTGCCAGTAGTGACGGCATAGGGCAGCCCCAGCATTTT. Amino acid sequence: CASSDGIGQPQHF.

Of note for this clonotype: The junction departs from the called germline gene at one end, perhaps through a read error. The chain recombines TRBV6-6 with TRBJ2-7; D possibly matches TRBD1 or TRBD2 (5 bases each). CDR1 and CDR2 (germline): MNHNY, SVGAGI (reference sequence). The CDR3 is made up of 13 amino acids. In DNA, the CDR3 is TGTGTCAGCAGTTACGAGGGGACCTACGAGCAGTACTTC. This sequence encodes CVSSYEGTYEQYF.